Included here is one T cell receptor beta chain sequence, with context. Unmatched junction bases numbered 6, after V lost 2 bases and J lost 3 bases. The CDR3 covers 15 residues. CDR1 is SGHTA, CDR2 FQGTGA, per germline. Each CDR3 protein gets one entry after TCRdb re-called the RT-PCR reads with MiXCR. The sample records about a million distinct CDR3 sequences, over 15% being singletons. The source of the sample is a study of patients and donors after allogeneic stem cell transplantation. This sequence originates from a human donor who was either an allogeneic HSCT recipient or a stem cell or donor lymphocyte infusion donor (not recorded which). It is not recorded whose cells these are; they may come from a transplant donor. The chain recombines TRBV7-3 with TRBJ2-7, with 8 nucleotides matching TRBD1. Sequencing was carried out using blood, either unsorted or a sorted T cell fraction (not recorded which). In DNA form, the CDR3 reads TGTGCCAGCAGCTTATCCGGGACAGGTATCTACGAGCAGTACTTC. This codes for CASSLSGTGIYEQYF.